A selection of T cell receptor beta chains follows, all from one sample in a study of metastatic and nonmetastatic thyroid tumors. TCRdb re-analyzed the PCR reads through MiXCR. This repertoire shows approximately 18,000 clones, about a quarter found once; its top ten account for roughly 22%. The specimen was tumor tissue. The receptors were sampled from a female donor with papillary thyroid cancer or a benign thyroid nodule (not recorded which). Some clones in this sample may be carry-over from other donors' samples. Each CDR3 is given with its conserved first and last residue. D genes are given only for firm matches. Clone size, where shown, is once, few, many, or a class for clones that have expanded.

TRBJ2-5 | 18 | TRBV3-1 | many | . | CASSQVPVLRSRSETQYF | TGTGCCAGCAGCCAAGTTCCTGTTTTGCGGAGTAGGAGCGAGACCCAGTACTTC
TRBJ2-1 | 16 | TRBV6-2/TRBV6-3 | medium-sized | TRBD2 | CASTLFETSLHNEQFF | TGTGCCAGCACCCTATTCGAGACTAGCCTCCACAATGAGCAGTTCTTC
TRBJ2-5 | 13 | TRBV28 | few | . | CASSLTPKETQYF | TGTGCCAGCAGTTTAACCCCAAAAGAGACCCAGTACTTC
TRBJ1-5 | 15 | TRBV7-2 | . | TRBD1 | CASSPRGTGDEPQHF | TGTGCCAGCAGCCCCCGAGGGACAGGGGATGAGCCACAGCATTTT
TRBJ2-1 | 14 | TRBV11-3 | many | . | CASSFRAGDNERFF | TGTGCCAGCAGCTTTAGGGCCGGGGACAATGAGCGGTTCTTC
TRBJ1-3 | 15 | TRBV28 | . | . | CASRLQGLGGNTIYF | TGTGCCAGCAGGCTACAGGGTCTTGGTGGAAACACCATATATTTT
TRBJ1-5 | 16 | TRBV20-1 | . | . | CSASFRGMRSNQPQHF | TGCAGTGCTAGTTTTCGAGGGATGAGGAGCAATCAGCCCCAGCATTTT
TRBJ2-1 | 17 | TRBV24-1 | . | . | CATSCKKWFPIRNEQFF | TGTGCCACCAGTTGCAAGAAGTGGTTCCCAATTCGCAATGAGCAGTTCTTC
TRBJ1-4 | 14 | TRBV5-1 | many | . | CASRVGERNEKLFF | TGCGCCAGCAGAGTCGGGGAACGGAATGAAAAACTGTTTTTT
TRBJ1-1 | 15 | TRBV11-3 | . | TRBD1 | CASSRESRGDTEAFF | TGTGCCAGCAGCAGGGAGAGCAGGGGGGACACTGAAGCTTTCTTT
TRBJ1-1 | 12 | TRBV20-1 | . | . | CSAKVGDTEAFF | TGCAGTGCCAAGGTTGGGGACACTGAAGCTTTCTTT
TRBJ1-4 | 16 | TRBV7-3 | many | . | CASSLPDPATNEKLFF | TGTGCCAGCAGCCTCCCCGACCCAGCAACTAATGAAAAACTGTTTTTT
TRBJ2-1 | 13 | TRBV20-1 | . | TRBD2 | CSAISGIYNEQFF | TGCAGTGCCATTAGCGGGATCTACAATGAGCAGTTCTTC
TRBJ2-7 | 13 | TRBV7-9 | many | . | CASSLAIRSEQYF | TGTGCCAGCAGCTTAGCGATTCGGTCCGAGCAGTACTTC
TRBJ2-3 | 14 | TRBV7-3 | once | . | CASSLTGAGDTQYF | TGTGCCAGCAGCTTAACAGGGGCGGGGGATACGCAGTATTTT
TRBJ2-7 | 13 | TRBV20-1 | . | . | CSAIRLVEAGQYF | TGCAGTGCTATCCGGTTAGTAGAGGCCGGACAGTACTTC
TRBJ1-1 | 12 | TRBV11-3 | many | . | CASSRSGVEAFF | TGTGCCAGCAGCCGGTCAGGGGTTGAAGCTTTCTTT
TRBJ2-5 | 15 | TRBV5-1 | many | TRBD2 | CASSFSGGAQETQYF | TGCGCCAGCAGCTTTAGCGGGGGGGCCCAAGAGACCCAGTACTTC
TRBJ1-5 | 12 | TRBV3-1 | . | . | CASDPLNQPQHF | TGTGCCAGCGACCCCCTTAATCAGCCCCAGCATTTT
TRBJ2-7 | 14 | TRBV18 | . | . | CASSRDGAFYEQYF | TGTGCCAGCTCCCGGGACGGGGCTTTCTACGAGCAGTACTTC
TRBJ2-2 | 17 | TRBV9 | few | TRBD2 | CASSVRGLAGNKGELFF | TGTGCCAGCAGCGTACGCGGACTAGCGGGGAACAAAGGGGAGCTGTTTTTT
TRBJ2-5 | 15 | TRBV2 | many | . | CASNERGAERETQYF | TGTGCCAGCAATGAGAGGGGAGCAGAGCGAGAGACCCAGTACTTC
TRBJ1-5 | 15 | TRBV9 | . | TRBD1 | CAGSVGKGGDQPQHF | TGTGCCGGCAGCGTAGGGAAAGGGGGCGATCAGCCCCAGCATTTT
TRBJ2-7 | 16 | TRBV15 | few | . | CATSSSTARGSYEQYF | TGTGCCACCAGCAGCAGTACAGCGAGGGGCTCCTACGAGCAGTACTTC
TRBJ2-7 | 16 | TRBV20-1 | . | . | CSARRGTVGLSYEVYF | TGCAGTGCTAGGAGAGGTACGGTGGGGTTATCCTACGAGGTGTACTTC
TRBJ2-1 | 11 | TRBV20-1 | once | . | CSARTRNEQFF | TGCAGTGCTAGAACCCGTAATGAGCAGTTCTTC
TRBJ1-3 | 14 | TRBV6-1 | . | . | CASSEATSGNTIYF | TGTGCCAGCAGTGAAGCGACCTCCGGAAACACCATATATTTT
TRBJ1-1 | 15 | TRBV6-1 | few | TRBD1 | CASSDKTGGATEAFF | TGTGCCAGCAGTGACAAGACAGGGGGTGCCACTGAAGCTTTCTTT
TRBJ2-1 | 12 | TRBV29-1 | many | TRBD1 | CSGQGPYNEQFF | TGCAGCGGACAGGGACCTTACAATGAGCAGTTCTTC
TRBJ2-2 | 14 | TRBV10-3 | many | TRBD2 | CASRVSGGTGELFF | TGTGCCTCTCGGGTTAGCGGGGGAACCGGGGAGCTGTTTTTT
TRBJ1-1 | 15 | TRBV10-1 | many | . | CASSVGVKGGTEAFF | TGCGCCAGCAGTGTCGGGGTGAAGGGAGGGACTGAAGCTTTCTTT
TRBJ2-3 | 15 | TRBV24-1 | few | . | CATSPRSLNTDTQYF | TGTGCCACCAGTCCTAGGAGCTTAAACACAGATACGCAGTATTTT
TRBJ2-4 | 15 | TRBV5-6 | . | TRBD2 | CASSFGGVSKNIQYF | TGTGCCAGCAGCTTCGGGGGGGTATCCAAAAACATTCAGTACTTC
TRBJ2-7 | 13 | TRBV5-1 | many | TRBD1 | CASSLATGYEQYF | TGCGCCAGCAGCTTGGCGACAGGGTACGAGCAGTACTTC
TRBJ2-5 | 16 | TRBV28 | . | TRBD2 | CASSTLGTSMRETQYF | TGTGCCAGCAGTACCCTAGGGACTAGCATGAGAGAGACCCAGTACTTC
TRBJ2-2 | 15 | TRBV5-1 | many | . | CASSLGTVTTGELFF | TGCGCCAGCAGCTTGGGGACAGTAACCACCGGGGAGCTGTTTTTT
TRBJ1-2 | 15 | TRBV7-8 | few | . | CASSLTVSANYGYTF | TGTGCCAGCAGCTTGACAGTTTCGGCTAACTATGGCTACACCTTC
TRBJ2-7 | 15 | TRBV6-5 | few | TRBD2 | CASSSTSVRAYEQYF | TGTGCCAGCAGTTCGACTAGCGTACGAGCCTACGAGCAGTACTTT
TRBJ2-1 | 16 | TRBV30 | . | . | CAWSVLAGKRANEQFF | TGTGCCTGGAGTGTACTAGCAGGAAAGAGGGCCAATGAGCAGTTCTTC
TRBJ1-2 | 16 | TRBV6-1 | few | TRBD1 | CASSVPGTGWSLGYTF | TGTGCCAGCAGTGTACCCGGGACAGGTTGGTCTCTTGGCTACACCTTC
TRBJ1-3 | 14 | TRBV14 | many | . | CASSPYRAGNTIYF | TGTGCCAGCAGCCCCTATCGGGCTGGAAACACCATATATTTT
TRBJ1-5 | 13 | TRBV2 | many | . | CASNAEKGQPQHF | TGTGCCAGCAACGCGGAGAAGGGTCAGCCCCAGCATTTT
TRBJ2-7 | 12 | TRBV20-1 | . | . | CSAWTVFYQHYF | TGCAGTGCGTGGACTGTCTTCTACCAGCATTACTTC
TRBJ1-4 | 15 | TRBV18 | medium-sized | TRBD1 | CASSRGHSTNEKLFF | TGTGCCAGCTCCAGGGGGCACTCAACTAATGAAAAACTGTTTTTT
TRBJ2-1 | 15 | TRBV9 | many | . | CASSVAQDPYNEQFF | TGTGCCAGCAGCGTAGCACAGGACCCCTACAATGAGCAGTTCTTC